This T cell receptor beta chain was observed in a study of shared clonotypes between healthy human individuals. TCRdb's table, derived via immunoSEQ multiplex PCR, lists solely in-frame clones and lacks some. The sample contains roughly 2 million clones, roughly 95% of which appear only once. Trimming shortened V by 2 bases and J by 1 base, and 10 bases separated the two germline ends. Germline values: CDR1 SGHRS, CDR2 YFSETQ. The CDR3 has 14 amino acids. Note on this clone: Other DNA sequences in this sample translate to the same CDR3.

Sample: naive CD4+ T cells sorted from blood. This sample's subset: CD45RA+ positively selected. This chain links TRBV5-1 with TRBJ2-7; no firm D call. The receptor's source is a man younger than 35 in good health. The CDR3 protein is CASSLGPTSYEQYF. Written as DNA, the CDR3 is TGCGCCAGCAGCTTAGGGCCAACGTCCTACGAGCAGTACTTC.